This T cell receptor (beta chain) was identified in a study of a mutant IDH1 vaccine in newly diagnosed glioma. Time point indicated: week 47, end of study. In the vaccine, a single dose held 300 ug of the mutant IDH1 20-mer peptide, along with topical imiquimod. Assay used: immunoSEQ multiplex PCR; TCRdb lists only in-frame clones, some missing. The repertoire has tens of thousands of clones, roughly 77% of them found once; the top ten carry 4% to 5.5%. As for this clone: The antigen remains unidentified.

The source material was PBMCs, sampled from a glioma patient whose treatment included an IDH1 peptide vaccine. The TCR originated in a man between 35 and 55 years old with glioma.

The CDR3 DNA reads as TGTGCCAGTAGTATGATTGGACAGATAGAAGAGACCCAGTACTTC. Translating it yields CASSMIGQIEETQYF. The rearrangement links TRBV19 to TRBJ2-5, with D perhaps matching TRBD1 (6 bases). Between the trimmed V and J ends, which lost 3 bases and 3 bases, there was a span of 14 bases. Germline V gene sequence: CDR1 LNHDA, CDR2 SQIVND (reference sequence). This CDR3 has 15 residues.